The sequence of this T cell receptor beta chain was determined in a study of blood T cell repertoires in COVID-19. Study-wide background: Samples taken during acute and convalescent COVID-19 were collected in the United States, Italy and Spain. Sources were T cells, B-cell-depleted T cells, or PBMCs; the material itself was cDNA or gDNA.

The authors' processing: From reference gene primer amplification, estimates of nucleated cell counts were derived. TCRdb keeps only in-frame clones here, not all; method: immunoSEQ multiplex PCR. V and J calls and clone size follow that table, whereas D and trimming were derived from the DNA. The sample holds approximately 72,000 clones, around 85% seen once. CDR1 and CDR2 (germline): SGHKS, YYEKEE (reference sequence). There are 14 residues in the CDR3. V trimming: 3 bases; J trimming: 1 base; junction bases outside the gene matches: 3. This clonotype was obtained from an elderly woman with active or convalescent COVID-19. The sample comprised peripheral blood. The J gene is TRBJ1-1, the V gene TRBV5-5, with TRBD1 matching over 7 bases. CDR3 loop: CASSSGQPNTEAFF. The CDR3 DNA follows: TGTGCCAGCAGCTCGGGACAGCCGAACACTGAAGCTTTCTTT.